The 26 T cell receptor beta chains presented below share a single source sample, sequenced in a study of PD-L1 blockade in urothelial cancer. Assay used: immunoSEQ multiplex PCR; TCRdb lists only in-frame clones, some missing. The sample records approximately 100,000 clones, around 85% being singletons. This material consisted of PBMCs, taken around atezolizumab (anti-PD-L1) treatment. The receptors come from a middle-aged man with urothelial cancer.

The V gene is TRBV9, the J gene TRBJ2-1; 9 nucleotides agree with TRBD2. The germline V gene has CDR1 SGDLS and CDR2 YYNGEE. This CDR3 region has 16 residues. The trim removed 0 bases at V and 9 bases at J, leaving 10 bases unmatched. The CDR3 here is CASSVEGGRAGGEQFF. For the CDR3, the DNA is TGTGCCAGCAGCGTAGAAGGCGGGAGGGCCGGGGGTGAGCAGTTCTTC. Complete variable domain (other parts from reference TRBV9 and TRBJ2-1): DSGVTQTPKHLITATGQRVTLRCSPRSGDLSVYWYQQSLDQGLQFLIQYYNGEERAKGNILERFSAQQFPDLHSELNLSSLELGDSALYFCASSVEGGRAGGEQFFGPGTRLTVL.

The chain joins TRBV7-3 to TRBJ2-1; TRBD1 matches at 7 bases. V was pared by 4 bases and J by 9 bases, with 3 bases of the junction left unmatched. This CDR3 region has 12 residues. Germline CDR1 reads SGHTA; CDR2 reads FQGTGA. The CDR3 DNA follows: TGTGCCAGCAGCTCAACAGGGGTTGAGCAGTTCTTC. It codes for CASSSTGVEQFF.

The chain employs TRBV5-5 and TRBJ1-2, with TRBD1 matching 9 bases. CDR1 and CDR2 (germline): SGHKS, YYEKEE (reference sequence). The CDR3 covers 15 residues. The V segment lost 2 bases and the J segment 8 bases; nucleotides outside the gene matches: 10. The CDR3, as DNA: TGTGCCAGCAGCTTTCTGGGTGGGACAGGGCAAGGCTACACCTTC. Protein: CASSFLGGTGQGYTF.

CDR3: CASSQARGGANGAFF. The CDR3 bases are TGTGCCAGCAGCCAGGCCCGGGGAGGGGCCAACGGAGCTTTCTTT. The rearrangement links TRBV21-1 to TRBJ1-1. TRBV21-1 is a known pseudogene. CDR3 size: 15 residues.

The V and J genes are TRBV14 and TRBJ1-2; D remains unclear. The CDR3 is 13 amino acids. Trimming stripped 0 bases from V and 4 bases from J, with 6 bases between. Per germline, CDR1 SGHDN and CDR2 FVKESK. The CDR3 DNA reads TGTGCCAGCAGCCAAGAACTATTCTATGGCTACACCTTC. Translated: CASSQELFYGYTF.

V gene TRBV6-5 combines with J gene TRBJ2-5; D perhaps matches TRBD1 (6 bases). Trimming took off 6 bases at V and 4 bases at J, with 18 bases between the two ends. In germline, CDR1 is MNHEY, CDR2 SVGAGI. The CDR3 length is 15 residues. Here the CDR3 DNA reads TGTGCCAGCAGCCCCCTACAGGGTCTGGGAGAGACCCAGTACTTC. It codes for CASSPLQGLGETQYF.

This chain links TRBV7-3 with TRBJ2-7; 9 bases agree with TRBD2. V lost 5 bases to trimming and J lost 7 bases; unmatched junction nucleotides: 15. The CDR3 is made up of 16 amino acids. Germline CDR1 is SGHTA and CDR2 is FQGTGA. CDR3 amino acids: CASSPRRAGGPGEQYF. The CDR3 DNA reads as TGTGCCAGCAGCCCCCGGAGGGCGGGAGGGCCGGGGGAGCAGTACTTC.

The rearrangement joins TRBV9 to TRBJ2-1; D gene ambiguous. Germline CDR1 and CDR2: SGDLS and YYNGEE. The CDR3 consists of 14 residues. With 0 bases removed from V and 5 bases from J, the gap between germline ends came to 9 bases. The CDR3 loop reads CASSVGLVNNEQFF. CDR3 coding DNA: TGTGCCAGCAGCGTAGGGCTAGTTAACAATGAGCAGTTCTTC.

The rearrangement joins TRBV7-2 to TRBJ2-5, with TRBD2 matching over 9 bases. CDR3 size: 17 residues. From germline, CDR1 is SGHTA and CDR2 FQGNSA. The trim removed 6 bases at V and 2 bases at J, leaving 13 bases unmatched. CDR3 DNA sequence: TGTGCCAGCAGGTTACACCCGGGACTAGCCCTACAAGAGACCCAGTACTTC. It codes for CASRLHPGLALQETQYF. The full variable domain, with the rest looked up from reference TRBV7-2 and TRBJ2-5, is GAGVSQSPSNKVTEKGKDVELRCDPISGHTALYWYRQSLGQGLEFLIYFQGNSAPDKSGLPSDRFSAERTGGSVSTLTIQRTQQEDSAVYLCASRLHPGLALQETQYFGPGTRLLVL.

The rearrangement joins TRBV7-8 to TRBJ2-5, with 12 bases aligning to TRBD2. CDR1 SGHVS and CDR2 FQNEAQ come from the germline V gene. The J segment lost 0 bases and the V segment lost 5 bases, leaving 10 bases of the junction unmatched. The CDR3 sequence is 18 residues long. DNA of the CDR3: TGTGCCAGCAGCCTACGACTAGCGGGAGCGACGTACCAAGAGACCCAGTACTTC. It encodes CASSLRLAGATYQETQYF.

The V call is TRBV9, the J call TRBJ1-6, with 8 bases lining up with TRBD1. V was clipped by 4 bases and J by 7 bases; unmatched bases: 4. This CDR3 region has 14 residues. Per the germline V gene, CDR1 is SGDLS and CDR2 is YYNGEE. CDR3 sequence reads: CASSKTGANSPLHF. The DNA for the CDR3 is TGTGCCAGCAGCAAGACAGGGGCGAATTCACCCCTCCACTTT.

Here the CDR3 DNA reads TGTGCCTGGGCCCCGGGACAGGGCACACCCCAGCATTTT. Translated: CAWAPGQGTPQHF. V usage is TRBV30 and J usage is TRBJ1-5; 9 nucleotides line up with TRBD1. The germline V gene has CDR1 GTSNPN and CDR2 SVGIG (reference sequence). This CDR3 comprises 13 residues. The trim removed 5 bases at V and 10 bases at J, leaving 9 bases unmatched.

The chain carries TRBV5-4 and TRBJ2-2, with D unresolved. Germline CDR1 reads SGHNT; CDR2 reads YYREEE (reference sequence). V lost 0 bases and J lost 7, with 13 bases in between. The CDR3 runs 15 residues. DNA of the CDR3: TGTGCCAGCAGCTTGGCCGCTAGTATGGGCGGGGAGCTGTTTTTT. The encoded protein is CASSLAASMGGELFF. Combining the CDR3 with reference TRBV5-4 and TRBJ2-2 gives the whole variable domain ETGVTQSPTHLIKTRGQQVTLRCSSQSGHNTVSWYQQALGQGPQFIFQYYREEENGRGNFPPRFSGLQFPNYSSELNVNALELDDSALYLCASSLAASMGGELFFGEGSRLTVL.

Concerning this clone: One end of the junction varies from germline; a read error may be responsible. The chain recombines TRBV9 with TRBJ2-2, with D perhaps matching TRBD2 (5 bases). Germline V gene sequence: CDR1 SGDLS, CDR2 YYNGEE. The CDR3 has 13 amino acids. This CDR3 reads CASSGVDYGQLFF. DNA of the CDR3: TGTGCCAGCAGCGGGGTCGACTACGGGCAGCTGTTTTTT.

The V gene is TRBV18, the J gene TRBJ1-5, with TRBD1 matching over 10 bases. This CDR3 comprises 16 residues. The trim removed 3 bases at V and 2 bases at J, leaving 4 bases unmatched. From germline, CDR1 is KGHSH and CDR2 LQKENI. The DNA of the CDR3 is TGTGCCAGCTCACCCCCCGGGACAGGGGGCAATCAGCCCCAGCATTTT. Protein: CASSPPGTGGNQPQHF.

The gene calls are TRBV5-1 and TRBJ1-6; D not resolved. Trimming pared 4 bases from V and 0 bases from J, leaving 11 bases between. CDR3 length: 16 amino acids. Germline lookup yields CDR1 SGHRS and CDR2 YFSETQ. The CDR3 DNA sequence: TGCGCCAGCAGCGAGGACGGAGGCTCCTATAATTCACCCCTCCACTTT. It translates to CASSEDGGSYNSPLHF.

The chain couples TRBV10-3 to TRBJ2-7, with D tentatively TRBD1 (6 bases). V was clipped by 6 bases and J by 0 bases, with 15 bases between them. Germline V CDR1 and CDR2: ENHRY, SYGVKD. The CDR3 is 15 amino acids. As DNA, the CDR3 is TGTGCCATCAGCACGAGAGGGACACCCTCCTACGAGCAGTACTTC. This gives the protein CAISTRGTPSYEQYF.

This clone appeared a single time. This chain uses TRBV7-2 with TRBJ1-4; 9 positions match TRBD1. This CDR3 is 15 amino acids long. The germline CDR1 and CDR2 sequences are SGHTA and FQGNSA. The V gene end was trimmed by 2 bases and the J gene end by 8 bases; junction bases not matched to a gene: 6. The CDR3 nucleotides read TGTGCCAGCAGCTTATTTGGGACAGGGTCCGAAAAACTGTTTTTT. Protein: CASSLFGTGSEKLFF.

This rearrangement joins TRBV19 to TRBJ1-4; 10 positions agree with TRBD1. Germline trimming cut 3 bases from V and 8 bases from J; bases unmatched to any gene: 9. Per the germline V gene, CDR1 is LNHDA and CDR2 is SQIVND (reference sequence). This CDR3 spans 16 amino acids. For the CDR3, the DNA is TGTGCCAGTAGTATCCCGACAGGGGGCCTTAGGGAAAAACTGTTTTTT. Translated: CASSIPTGGLREKLFF.

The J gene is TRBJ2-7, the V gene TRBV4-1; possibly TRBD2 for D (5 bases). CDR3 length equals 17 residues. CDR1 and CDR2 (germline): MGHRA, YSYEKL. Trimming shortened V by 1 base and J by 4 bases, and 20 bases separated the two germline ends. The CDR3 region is CASSQGVIASKRYEQYF. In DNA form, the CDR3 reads TGCGCCAGCAGCCAAGGGGTTATCGCGTCGAAGCGGTACGAGCAGTACTTC.

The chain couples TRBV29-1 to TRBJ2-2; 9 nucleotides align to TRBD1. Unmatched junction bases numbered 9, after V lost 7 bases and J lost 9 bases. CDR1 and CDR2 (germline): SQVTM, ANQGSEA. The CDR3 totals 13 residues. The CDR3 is CSAETGTGRELFF. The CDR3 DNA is TGCAGCGCAGAAACCGGGACAGGGAGGGAGCTGTTTTTT.

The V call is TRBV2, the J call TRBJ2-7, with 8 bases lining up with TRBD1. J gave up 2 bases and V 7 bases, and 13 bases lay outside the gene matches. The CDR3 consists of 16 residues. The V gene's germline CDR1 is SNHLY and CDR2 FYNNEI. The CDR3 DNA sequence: TGTGCCAGCATTCGGGGGATGGACAGGGAAACCTACGAGCAGTACTTC. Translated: CASIRGMDRETYEQYF.

The CDR3 nucleotides read TGTGCCAGCAGCAAAAGCGGGGGGGGAGATACGCAGTATTTT. The encoded protein is CASSKSGGGDTQYF. The V gene is TRBV7-3, the J gene TRBJ2-3; 10 bases line up with TRBD2. The germline CDR1 and CDR2 sequences are SGHTA and FQGTGA. CDR3 length: 14 residues. The junction had 4 bases not matched to a gene; V was cut back by 5 bases and J by 5 bases.

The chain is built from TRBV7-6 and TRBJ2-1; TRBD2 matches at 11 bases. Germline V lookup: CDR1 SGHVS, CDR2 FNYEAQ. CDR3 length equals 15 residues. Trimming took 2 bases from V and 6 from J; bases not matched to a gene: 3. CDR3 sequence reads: CASSLIAGGPNEQFF. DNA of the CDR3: TGTGCCAGCAGCTTAATAGCGGGAGGGCCCAATGAGCAGTTCTTC.

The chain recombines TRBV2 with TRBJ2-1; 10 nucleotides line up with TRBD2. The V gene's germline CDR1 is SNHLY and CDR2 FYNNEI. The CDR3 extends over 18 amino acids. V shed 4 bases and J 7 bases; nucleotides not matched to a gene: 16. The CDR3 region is CASSGTSGTKIQDNEQFF. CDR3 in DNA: TGTGCCAGCAGTGGGACTAGCGGCACGAAAATACAAGATAATGAGCAGTTCTTC.

The CDR3 DNA follows: TGTGCCAGCCAATCCAGGGTCCGTTGGACCGGGGAGCTGTTTTTT. Translation gives CASQSRVRWTGELFF. This chain links TRBV28 with TRBJ2-2, with D possibly being TRBD1 (5 bases). Germline V gives CDR1 MDHEN, CDR2 SYDVKM. V was clipped by 8 bases and J by 5 bases, with 18 bases between them. The CDR3 is 15 amino acids.